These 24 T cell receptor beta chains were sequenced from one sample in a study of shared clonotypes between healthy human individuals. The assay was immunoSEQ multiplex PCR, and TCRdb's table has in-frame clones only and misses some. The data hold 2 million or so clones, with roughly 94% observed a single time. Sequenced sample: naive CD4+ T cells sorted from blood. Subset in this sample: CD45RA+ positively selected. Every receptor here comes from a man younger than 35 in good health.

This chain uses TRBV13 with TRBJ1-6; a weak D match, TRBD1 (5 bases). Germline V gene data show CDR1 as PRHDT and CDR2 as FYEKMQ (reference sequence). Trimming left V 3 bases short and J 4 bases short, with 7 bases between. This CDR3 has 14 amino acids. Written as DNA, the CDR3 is TGTGCCAGCAGCTTGGGACCGTATAATTCACCCCTCCACTTT. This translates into CASSLGPYNSPLHF.

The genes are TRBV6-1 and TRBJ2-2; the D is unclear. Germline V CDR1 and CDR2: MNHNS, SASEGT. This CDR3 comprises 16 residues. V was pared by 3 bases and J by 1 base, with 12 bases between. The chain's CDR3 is CASSDPPQKNTGELFF. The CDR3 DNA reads TGTGCCAGCAGTGATCCCCCTCAAAAGAACACCGGGGAGCTGTTTTTT.

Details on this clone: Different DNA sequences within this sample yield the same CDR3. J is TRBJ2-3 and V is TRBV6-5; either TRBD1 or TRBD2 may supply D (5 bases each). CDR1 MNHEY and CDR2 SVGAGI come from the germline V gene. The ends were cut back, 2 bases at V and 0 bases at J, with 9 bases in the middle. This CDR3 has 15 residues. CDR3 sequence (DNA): TGTGCCAGCAGTTACGGGGGAACCAGCACAGATACGCAGTATTTT. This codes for CASSYGGTSTDTQYF.

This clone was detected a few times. CDR3 in DNA: TGTGCCAGCTCACCGTTTTCCGGGAACAATCAGCCCCAGCATTTT. It specifies CASSPFSGNNQPQHF. The chain couples TRBV18 to TRBJ1-5; D not certain. The CDR3 consists of 15 residues. The germline gives CDR1 KGHSH, CDR2 LQKENI. Trimming took 3 bases from V and 3 from J, leaving 12 bases between them. Full variable domain (remainder filled in from reference TRBV18 and TRBJ1-5): NAGVMQNPRHLVRRRGQEARLRCSPMKGHSHVYWYRQLPEEGLKFMVYLQKENIIDESGMPKERFSAEFPKEGPSILRIQQVVRGDSAAYFCASSPFSGNNQPQHFGDGTRLSIL.

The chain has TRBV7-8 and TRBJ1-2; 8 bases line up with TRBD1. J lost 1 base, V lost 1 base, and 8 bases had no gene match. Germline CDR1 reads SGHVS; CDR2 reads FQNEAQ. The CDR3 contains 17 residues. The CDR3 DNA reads TGTGCCAGCAGCTTAGACTCAGGGGGCGCGGATAACTATGGCTACACCTTC. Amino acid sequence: CASSLDSGGADNYGYTF.

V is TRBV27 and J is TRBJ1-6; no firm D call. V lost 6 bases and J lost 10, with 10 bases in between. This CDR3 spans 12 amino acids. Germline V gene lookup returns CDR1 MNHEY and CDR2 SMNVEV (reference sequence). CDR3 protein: CASRVGYSPLHF. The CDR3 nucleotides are TGTGCCAGCAGAGTAGGGTACTCACCCCTCCACTTT.

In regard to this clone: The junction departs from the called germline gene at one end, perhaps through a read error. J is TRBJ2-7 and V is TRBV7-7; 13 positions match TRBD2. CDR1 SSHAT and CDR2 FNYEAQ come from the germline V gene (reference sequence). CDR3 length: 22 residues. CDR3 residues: CASSLDRAPTITSGRALYEQYF. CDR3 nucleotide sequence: TGTGCTAGCAGCTTAGATCGGGCCCCAACTATCACTAGCGGGAGGGCCCTCTACGAGCAGTACTTC.

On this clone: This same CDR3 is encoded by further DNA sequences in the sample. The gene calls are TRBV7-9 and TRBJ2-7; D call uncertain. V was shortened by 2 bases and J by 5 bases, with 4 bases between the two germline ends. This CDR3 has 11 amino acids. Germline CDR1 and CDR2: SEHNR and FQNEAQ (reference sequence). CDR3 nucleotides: TGTGCCAGCAGCTTACAGGACGAGCAGTACTTC. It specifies CASSLQDEQYF.

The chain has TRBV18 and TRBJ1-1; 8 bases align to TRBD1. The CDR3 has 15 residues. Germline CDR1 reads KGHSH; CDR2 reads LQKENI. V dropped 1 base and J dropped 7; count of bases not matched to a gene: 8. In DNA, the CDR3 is TGTGCCAGCTCACCACAAGGACAGGGAGGTGGTGAAGCTTTCTTT. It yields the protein CASSPQGQGGGEAFF.

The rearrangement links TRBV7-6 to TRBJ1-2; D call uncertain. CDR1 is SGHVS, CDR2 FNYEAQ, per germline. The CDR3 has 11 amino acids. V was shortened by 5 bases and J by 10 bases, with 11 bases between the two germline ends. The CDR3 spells CASSDGLFYTF. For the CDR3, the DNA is TGTGCCAGCAGCGACGGCCTTTTCTACACCTTC.

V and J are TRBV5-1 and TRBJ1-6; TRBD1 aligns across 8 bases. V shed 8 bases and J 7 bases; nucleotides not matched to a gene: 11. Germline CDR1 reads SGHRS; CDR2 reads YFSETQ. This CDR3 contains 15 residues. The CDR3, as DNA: TGCGCCAGTCAAATGACAGGGGCCGACAATTCACCCCTCCACTTT. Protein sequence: CASQMTGADNSPLHF.

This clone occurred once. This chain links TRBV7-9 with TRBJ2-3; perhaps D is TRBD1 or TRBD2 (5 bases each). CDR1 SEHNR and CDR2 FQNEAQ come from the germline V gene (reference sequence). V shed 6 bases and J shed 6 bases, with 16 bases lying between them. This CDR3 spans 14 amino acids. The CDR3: CASRTGPQADTQYF. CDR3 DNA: TGTGCCAGCAGGACGGGACCCCAGGCGGATACGCAGTATTTT.

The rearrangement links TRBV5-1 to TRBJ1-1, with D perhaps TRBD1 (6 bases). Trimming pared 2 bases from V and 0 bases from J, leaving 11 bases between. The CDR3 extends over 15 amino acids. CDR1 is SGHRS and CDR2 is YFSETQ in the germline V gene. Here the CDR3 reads CASSLQGSMNTEAFF. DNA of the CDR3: TGCGCCAGCAGCTTACAGGGATCTATGAACACTGAAGCTTTCTTT.

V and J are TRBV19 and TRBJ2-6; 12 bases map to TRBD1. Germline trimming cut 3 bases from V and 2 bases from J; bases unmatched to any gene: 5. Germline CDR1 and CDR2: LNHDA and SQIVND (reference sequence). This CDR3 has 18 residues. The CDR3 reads CASSIEGQGAPGANVLTF. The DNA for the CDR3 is TGTGCCAGTAGTATTGAGGGACAGGGGGCGCCTGGGGCCAACGTCCTGACTTTC.

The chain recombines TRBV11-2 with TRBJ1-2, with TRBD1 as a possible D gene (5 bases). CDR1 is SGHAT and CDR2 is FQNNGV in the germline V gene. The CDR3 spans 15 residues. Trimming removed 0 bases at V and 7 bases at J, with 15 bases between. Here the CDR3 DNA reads TGTGCCAGCAGCTTAGATCTGAGGGGCTTAAGTGGCTACACCTTC. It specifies CASSLDLRGLSGYTF.

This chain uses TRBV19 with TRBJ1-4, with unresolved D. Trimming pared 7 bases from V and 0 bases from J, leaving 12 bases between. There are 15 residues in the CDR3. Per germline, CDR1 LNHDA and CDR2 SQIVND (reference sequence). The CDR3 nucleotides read TGTGCCAGTATGCCATTACGGACAACTAATGAAAAACTGTTTTTT. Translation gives CASMPLRTTNEKLFF.

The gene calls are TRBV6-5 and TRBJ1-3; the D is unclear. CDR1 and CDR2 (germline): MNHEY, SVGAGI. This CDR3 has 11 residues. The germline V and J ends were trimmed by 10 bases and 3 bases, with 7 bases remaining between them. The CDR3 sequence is CATSNGNTIYF. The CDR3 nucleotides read TGTGCCACCTCGAATGGAAACACCATATATTTT.

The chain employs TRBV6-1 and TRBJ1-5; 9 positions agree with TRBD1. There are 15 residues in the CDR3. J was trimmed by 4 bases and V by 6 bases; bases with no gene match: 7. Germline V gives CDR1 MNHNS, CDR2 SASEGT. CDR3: CASRDGQGKNQPQHF. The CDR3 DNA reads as TGTGCCAGCAGGGACGGACAGGGGAAAAATCAGCCCCAGCATTTT.

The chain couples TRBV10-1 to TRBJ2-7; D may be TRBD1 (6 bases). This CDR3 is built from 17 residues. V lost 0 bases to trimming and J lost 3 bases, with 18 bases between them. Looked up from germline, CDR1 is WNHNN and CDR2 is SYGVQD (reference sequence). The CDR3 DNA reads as TGCGCCAGCAGTGAGTCCCCTCAGCAGGGGCGAGTCTACGAGCAGTACTTC. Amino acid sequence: CASSESPQQGRVYEQYF.

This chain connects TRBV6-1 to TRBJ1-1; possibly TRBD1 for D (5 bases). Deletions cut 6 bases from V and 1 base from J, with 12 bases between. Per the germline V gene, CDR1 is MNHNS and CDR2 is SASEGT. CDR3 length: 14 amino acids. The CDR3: CASSVGLTNTEAFF. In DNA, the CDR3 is TGTGCCAGCAGCGTGGGACTGACGAACACTGAAGCTTTCTTT.

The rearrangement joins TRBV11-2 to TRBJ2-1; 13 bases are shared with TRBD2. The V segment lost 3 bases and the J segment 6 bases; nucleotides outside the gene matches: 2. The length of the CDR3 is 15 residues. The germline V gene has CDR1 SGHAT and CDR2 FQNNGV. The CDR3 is CASSFGLAGVNEQFF. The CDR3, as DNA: TGTGCCAGCAGCTTCGGACTAGCGGGAGTCAATGAGCAGTTCTTC.

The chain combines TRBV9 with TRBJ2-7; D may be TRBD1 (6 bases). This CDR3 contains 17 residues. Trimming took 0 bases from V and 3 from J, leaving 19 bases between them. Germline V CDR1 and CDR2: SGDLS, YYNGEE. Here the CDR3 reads CASSVAPVDDRIYEQYF. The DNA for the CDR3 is TGTGCCAGCAGCGTAGCCCCCGTGGATGACAGGATCTACGAGCAGTACTTC.

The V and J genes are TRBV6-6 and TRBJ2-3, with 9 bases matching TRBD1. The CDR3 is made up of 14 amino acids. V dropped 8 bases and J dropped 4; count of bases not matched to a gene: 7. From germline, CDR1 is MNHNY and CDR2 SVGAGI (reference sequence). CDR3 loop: CASRDRVESDTQYF. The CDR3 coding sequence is TGTGCCAGCCGGGACAGGGTAGAATCAGATACGCAGTATTTT.

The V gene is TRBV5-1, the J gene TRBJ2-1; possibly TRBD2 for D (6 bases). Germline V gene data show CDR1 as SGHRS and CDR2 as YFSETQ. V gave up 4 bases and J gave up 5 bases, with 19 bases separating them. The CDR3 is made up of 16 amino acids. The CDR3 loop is CASSPGPVRGDNEQFF. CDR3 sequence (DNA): TGCGCCAGCAGCCCGGGCCCAGTCCGCGGGGACAATGAGCAGTTCTTC.